The clone carrying this T cell receptor (beta chain) appeared a few times. The target antigen is unknown. In germline, CDR1 is SQVTM, CDR2 ANQGSEA. The CDR3 spans 15 residues. Trimming removed 2 bases from V and 0 bases from J, with 13 bases in between. The data derive from a study of human T cells and chemical hapten exposure. Across the whole study: Recorded diagnoses among the mostly female patients were alopecia areata, totalis or universalis. Regarding the study as a whole: After DPC sensitization, TCRs above 1 in 1000 frequency showed no change.

Regarding time point: patch test 2, 6 weeks after DPC sensitization. The treatment: therapeutic diphenylcyclopropenone sensitization with weekly scalp DPC. From the RACE reads, TCRdb called clonotypes with MiXCR, one entry per CDR3 protein. The table lists about 96,000 distinct CDR3 sequences, about 9.6% of them singletons. This TCR was recovered from a middle-aged woman with alopecia areata. Some clones in this sample may be carry-over from other donors' samples. Material: whole blood, obtained in connection with sensitization to the hapten diphenylcyclopropenone (DPC). This rearrangement joins TRBV29-1 to TRBJ2-5; no clear D. The DNA of the CDR3 is TGCAGCGTTGAATGGGTCAGTACGTACCAAGAGACCCAGTACTTC. It is translated as CSVEWVSTYQETQYF.